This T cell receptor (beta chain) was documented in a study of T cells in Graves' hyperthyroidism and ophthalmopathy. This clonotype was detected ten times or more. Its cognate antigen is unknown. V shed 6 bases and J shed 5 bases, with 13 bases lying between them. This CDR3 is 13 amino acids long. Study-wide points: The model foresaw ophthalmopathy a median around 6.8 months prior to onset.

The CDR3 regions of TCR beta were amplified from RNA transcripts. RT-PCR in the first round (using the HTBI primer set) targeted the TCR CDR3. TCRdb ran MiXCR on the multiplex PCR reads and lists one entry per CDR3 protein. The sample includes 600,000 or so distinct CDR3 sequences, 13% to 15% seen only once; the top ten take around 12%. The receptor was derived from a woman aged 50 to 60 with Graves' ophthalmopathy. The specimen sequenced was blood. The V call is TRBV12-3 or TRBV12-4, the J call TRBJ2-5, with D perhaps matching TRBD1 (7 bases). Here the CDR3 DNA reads TGTGCCAGCAGCTGGGACAGCGGGGAGACCCAGTACTTC. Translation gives CASSWDSGETQYF.